This T cell receptor beta chain was sequenced for a study of Graves' ophthalmopathy and Graves' hyperthyroidism (dated by TCRdb to between 2017 and 2018). About the full investigation: Peripheral blood samples were taken at the time of initial diagnosis, before any treatment was given. In total, over 130 blood samples were TCR-sequenced: approximately 42 ophthalmopathy, around 75 hyperthyroidism and some 17 hyperthyroidism-to-ophthalmopathy patients. To explore V-J signatures that distinguish ophthalmopathy from hyperthyroidism, a discovery set of 90 to 100 patients was enrolled, made up of roughly 41 with ophthalmopathy and some 58 with stable hyperthyroidism. TCR beta repertoire signatures were used to distinguish Graves' ophthalmopathy from Graves' hyperthyroidism and to predict progression to ophthalmopathy. The approximately 98 discovery patients were randomly divided into training and test sets at a 7:3 ratio. T-cell repertoires of thyroid tissue and blood were compared in 5 or 6 hyperthyroidism patients. An independent validation cohort was composed of approximately 19 hyperthyroidism patients and some 16 patients who later progressed from hyperthyroidism to ophthalmopathy. Following sampling, methimazole starting at 30 mg daily was administered to hyperthyroidism patients, and high-dose intravenous methylprednisolone was administered to ophthalmopathy patients.

V loses 8 bases at its end and J loses 1 base; junction bases beyond the gene matches: 8. From the cysteine up to the phenylalanine, the CDR3 has a length of 15 residues. Here the CDR3 DNA is all that survives: 45 bases in frame from base 1. Via the germline V gene, CDR1 is MDHEN and CDR2 SYDVKM. TCR beta CDR3 regions were amplified from RNA transcripts for repertoire sequencing. A first-round RT-PCR used HTBI primers with the Qiagen OneStep RT-PCR kit, followed by a second-round multiplex PCR, size selection and purification. Libraries were sequenced on an Illumina HiSeq2000 using paired-end 100 bp reads. As for the authors' bioinformatics: Reads were processed with SOAPnuke, discarding reads with adapters, uncalled bases, mean Phred below 15, or no exact constant-primer or identifier match. COPE v1.2.5 was used to merge high-quality paired reads. Unique nucleotide sequences were defined as clonotypes and aligned to IMGT TRB V, D and J references using MiTCR v1.1. The analysis was limited to V-J combinations with a frequency above 0.0001, which together covered 99% to 99.2% of repertoires. For each V-J combination, a TCR clonal expansion and chaos score was defined as the ratio of F50 clonal expansion to chaos observed in the TCRdist matrix. Welch's t-statistics and random forest were used to narrow the features down to around 13 V-J combinations, which were then fed into a naive Bayes classifier. The similarity between thyroid and blood repertoires was quantified using the Morisita-Horn index. The public reads were reanalyzed by TCRdb: fastp trimming at Q25, MiXCR alignment, in-frame beta chains only. Rows are combined by CDR3 protein, so each entry shows the most common genes and DNA. For this entry, the V and J calls and clone size follow TCRdb and not the study's own pipeline. Across this sample there are hundreds of thousands of distinct CDR3 sequences, with 15% seen only once. The ten largest make up around 6.6% of the sample.

Results and caveats for the whole study, not just this receptor: In validation, the model predicted ophthalmopathy progression with more than 55% sensitivity and roughly 72% specificity; about a dozen predicted patients were CT-confirmed with GO in a median of approximately 6.5 months. Sample size was not statistically predetermined, and group allocation was not concealed from the investigators. Ophthalmopathy was separated from stable hyperthyroidism by the 13-signature model with about 88% sensitivity and approximately 84% specificity in cross-validation and with 80%/75% in the test set. Among expanded thyroid clonotypes with frequency above 0.001, most also showed up in blood, which suggests that blood repertoires may reflect the thyroid immune response.

Hyperthyroidism was considered stable if no progression to ophthalmopathy occurred within 18 months of follow-up. Hyperthyroidism patients were newly diagnosed, with disease duration under 2 months, and aged 18 to 65 years. Patients with other autoimmune diseases, uncontrolled infections, pregnancy or lactation were excluded. Clinical symptoms, serum thyroxine, TRAb, thyroid ultrasound and orbital computed tomography formed the basis of the diagnosis. Using Ficoll-Paque density gradient centrifugation, PBMCs were isolated from over 8.5 ml of fresh peripheral blood. Trizol reagent was used to extract the total RNA, and its quality was then checked on an Agilent 2100 Bioanalyzer. This clonotype was seen at least ten times. It has no known antigen specificity. Base qualities were left out, and no much larger clone turns up one base away.

Material for sequencing was peripheral blood. The sequence came from a young woman with stable Graves' hyperthyroidism. Donor details come from another sample of the same person, matched by shared clones. The chain is encoded by TRBV28 joined to TRBJ1-2, and TRBD1 matches 9 of the central bases. The CDR3 protein: CASAGTGTFNYGYTF. The DNA sequence is as follows: TGTGCCAGCGCCGGGACAGGGACTTTTAACTATGGCTACACCTTC.